Sequencing of this T cell receptor beta chain was carried out in a study of PD-L1 blockade in urothelial cancer. Study-wide background: A median of approximately 150,000 T cells was found in the blood samples.

Time point given: peripheral blood 6 weeks after treatment start. Libraries were prepared by immunoSEQ multiplex PCR; TCRdb keeps only in-frame clonotypes and omits some of them. The table shows about 38,000 clones, with about 88% occurring only once. This specimen consisted of PBMCs, obtained around atezolizumab (anti-PD-L1) treatment. The sequence came from a man aged 55 to 70 with urothelial cancer.

CDR3 nucleotide sequence: TGTGCCAGCAGTTACTCGGCAGACTACGAGCAGTACTTC. Translation: CASSYSADYEQYF. V usage is TRBV6-6 and J usage is TRBJ2-7; D ambiguous. Germline loops: CDR1 MNHNY, CDR2 SVGAGI (reference sequence). V gave up 0 bases and J gave up 3 bases, with 6 bases separating them. The CDR3 has 13 residues.